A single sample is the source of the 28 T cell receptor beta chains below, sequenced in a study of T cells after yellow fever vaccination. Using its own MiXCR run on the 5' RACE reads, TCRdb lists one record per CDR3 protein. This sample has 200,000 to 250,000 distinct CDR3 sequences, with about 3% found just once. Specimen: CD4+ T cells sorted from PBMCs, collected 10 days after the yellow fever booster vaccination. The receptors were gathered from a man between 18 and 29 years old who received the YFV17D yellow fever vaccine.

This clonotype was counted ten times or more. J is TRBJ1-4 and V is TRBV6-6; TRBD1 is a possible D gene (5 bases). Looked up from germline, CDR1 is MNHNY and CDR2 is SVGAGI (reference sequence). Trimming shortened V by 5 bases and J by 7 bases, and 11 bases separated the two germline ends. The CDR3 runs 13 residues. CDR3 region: CASSPRGGEKLFF. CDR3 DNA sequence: TGTGCCAGCAGTCCGAGGGGAGGTGAAAAACTGTTTTTT.

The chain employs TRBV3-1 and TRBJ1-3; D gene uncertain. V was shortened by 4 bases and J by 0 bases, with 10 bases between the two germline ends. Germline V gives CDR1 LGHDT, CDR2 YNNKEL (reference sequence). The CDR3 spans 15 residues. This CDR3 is CASSPSVLSGNTIYF. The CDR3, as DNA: TGTGCCAGCAGCCCCTCAGTGCTCTCTGGAAACACCATATATTTT.

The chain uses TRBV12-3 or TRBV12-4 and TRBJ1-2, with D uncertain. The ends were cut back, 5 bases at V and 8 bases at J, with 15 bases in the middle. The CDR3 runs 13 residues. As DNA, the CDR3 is TGTGCCAGCAGTGCGGGGTGGGTGGAAGGCTACACCTTC. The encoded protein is CASSAGWVEGYTF.

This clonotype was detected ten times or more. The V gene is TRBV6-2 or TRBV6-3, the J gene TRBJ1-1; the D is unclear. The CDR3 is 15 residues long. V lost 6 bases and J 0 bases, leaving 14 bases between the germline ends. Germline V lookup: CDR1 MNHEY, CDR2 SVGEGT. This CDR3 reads CASSAHGFMNTEAFF. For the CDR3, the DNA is TGTGCCAGCAGCGCTCATGGGTTCATGAACACTGAAGCTTTCTTT.

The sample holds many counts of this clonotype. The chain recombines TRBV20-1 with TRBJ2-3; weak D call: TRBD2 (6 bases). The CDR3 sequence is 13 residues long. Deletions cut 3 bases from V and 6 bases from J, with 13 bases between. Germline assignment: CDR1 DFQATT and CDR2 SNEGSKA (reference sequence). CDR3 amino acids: CSASDGGEDTQYF. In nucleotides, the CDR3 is TGCAGTGCTAGCGACGGGGGAGAGGATACGCAGTATTTT.

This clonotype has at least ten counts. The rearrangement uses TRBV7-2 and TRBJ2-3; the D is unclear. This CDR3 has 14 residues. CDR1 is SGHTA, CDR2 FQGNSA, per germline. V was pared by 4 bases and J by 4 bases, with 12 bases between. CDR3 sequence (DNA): TGTGCCAGCAGCTCCCGCCAGACATCAGATACGCAGTATTTT. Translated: CASSSRQTSDTQYF.

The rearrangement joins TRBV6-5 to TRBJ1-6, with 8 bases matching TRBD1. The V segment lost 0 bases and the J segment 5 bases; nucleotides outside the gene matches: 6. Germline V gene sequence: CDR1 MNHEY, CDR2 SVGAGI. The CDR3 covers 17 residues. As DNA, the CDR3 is TGTGCCAGCAGTTACTCTGGACAGGGCTCGGATAATTCACCCCTCCACTTT. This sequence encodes CASSYSGQGSDNSPLHF.

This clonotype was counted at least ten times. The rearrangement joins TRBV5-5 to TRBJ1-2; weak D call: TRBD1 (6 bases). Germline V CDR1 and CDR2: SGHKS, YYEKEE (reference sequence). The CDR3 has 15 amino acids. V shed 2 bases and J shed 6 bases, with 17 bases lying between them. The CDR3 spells CASSLRFSEGDGYTF. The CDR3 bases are TGTGCCAGCAGCTTACGGTTTTCAGAGGGGGATGGCTACACCTTC. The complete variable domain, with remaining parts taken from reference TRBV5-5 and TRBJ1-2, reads DAGVTQSPTHLIKTRGQQVTLRCSPISGHKSVSWYQQVLGQGPQFIFQYYEKEERGRGNFPDRFSARQFPNYSSELNVNALLLGDSALYLCASSLRFSEGDGYTFGSGTRLTVV.

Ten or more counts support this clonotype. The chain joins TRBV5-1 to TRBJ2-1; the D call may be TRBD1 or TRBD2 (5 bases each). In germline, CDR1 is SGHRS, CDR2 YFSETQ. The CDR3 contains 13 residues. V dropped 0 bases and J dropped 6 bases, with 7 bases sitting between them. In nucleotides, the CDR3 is TGCGCCAGCAGCTTGGGAGGGGCCAATGAGCAGTTCTTC. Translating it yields CASSLGGANEQFF.

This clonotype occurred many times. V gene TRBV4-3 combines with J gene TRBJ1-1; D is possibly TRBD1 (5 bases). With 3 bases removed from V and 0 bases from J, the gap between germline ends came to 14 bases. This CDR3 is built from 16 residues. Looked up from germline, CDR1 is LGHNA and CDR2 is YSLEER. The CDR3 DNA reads TGCGCCAGCAGCCAGGGTACTGACAGCATGAACACTGAAGCTTTCTTT. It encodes CASSQGTDSMNTEAFF.

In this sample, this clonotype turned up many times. CDR3 bases: TGTGCCAGTAGTCCCGGGACAGCCATGAACACTGAAGCTTTCTTT. Protein sequence: CASSPGTAMNTEAFF. This chain joins TRBV19 and TRBJ1-1; 7 bases fit TRBD1. This CDR3 is built from 15 residues. Looked up from germline, CDR1 is LNHDA and CDR2 is SQIVND (reference sequence). After removal of 5 bases from V and 0 bases from J, the junction contained 6 bases not matched to a gene.

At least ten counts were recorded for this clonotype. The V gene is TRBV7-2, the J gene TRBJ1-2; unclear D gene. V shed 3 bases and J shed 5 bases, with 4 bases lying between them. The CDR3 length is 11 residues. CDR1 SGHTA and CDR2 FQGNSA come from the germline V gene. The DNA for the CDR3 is TGTGCCAGCAGCTTCCAGTATGGCTACACCTTC. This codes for CASSFQYGYTF.

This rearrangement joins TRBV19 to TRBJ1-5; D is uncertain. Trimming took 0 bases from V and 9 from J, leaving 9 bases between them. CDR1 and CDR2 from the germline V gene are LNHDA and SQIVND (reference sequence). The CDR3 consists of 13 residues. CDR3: CASSIEVRRPQHF. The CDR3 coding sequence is TGTGCCAGTAGTATAGAAGTACGGCGGCCCCAGCATTTT.

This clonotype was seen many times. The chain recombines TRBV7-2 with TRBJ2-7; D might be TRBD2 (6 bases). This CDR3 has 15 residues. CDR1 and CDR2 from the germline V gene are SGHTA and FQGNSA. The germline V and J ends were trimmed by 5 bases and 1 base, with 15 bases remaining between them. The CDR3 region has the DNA TGTGCCAGCAGCGGGCAAATCCGGGGGTCCTACGAGCAGTACTTC. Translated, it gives CASSGQIRGSYEQYF.

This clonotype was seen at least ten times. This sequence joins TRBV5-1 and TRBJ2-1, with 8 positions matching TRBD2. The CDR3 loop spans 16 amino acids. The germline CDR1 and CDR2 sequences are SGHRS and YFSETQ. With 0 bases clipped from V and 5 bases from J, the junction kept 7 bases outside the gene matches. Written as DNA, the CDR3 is TGCGCCAGCAGCTTGGCTGCGGGGGGACAAAACAATGAGCAGTTCTTC. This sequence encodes CASSLAAGGQNNEQFF.

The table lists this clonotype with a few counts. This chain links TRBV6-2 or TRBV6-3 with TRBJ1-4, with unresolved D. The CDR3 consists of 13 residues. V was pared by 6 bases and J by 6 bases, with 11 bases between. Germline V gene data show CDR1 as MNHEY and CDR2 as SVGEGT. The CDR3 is CASRPDGDEKLFF. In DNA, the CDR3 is TGTGCCAGCAGGCCTGACGGAGATGAAAAACTGTTTTTT.

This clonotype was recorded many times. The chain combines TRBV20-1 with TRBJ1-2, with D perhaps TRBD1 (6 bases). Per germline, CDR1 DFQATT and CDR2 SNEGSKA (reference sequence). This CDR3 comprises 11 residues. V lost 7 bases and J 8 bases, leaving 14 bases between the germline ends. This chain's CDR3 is CSVTGLSGYTF. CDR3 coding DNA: TGCAGTGTAACAGGGCTGTCGGGCTACACCTTC.

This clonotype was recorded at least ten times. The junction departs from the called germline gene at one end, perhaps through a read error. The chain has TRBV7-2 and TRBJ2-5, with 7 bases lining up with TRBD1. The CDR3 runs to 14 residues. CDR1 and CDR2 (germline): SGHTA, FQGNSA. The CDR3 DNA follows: TGTGCCAGCAGCCCCACAGGGGACCAGGAGACCCAGTACTTC. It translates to CASSPTGDQETQYF.

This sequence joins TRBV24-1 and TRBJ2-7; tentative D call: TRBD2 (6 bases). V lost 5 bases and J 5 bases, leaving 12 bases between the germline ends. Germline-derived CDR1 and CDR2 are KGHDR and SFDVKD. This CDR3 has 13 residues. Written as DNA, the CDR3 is TGTGCCACCAGTGCCACCGGGGGAGACGAGCAGTACTTC. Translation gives CATSATGGDEQYF.

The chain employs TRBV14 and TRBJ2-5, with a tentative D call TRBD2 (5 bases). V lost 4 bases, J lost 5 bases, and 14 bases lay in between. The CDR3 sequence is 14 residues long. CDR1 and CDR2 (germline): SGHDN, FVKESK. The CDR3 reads CASSPSRRGETQYF. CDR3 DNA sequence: TGTGCCAGCAGCCCTTCTAGGAGAGGGGAGACCCAGTACTTC.

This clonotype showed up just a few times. CDR3 in DNA: TGTGCCAGCAGCCAGGAAGACAGGGGCTACAATGAGCAGTTCTTC. It is translated as CASSQEDRGYNEQFF. The chain combines TRBV5-5 with TRBJ2-1; 8 positions match TRBD1. This CDR3 is 15 amino acids long. V was clipped by 4 bases and J by 3 bases; unmatched bases: 6. Germline lookup yields CDR1 SGHKS and CDR2 YYEKEE (reference sequence).

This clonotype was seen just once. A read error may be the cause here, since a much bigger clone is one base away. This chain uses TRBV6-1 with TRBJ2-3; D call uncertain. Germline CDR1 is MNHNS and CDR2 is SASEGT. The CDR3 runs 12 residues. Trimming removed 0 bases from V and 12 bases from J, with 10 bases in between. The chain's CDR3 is CASSEAGSPQYF. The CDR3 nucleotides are TGTGCCAGCAGTGAAGCGGGCTCGCCCCAGTATTTT.

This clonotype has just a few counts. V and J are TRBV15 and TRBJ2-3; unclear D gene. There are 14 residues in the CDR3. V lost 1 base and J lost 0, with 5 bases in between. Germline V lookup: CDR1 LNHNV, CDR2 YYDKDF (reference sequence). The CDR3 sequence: CATSRGPSTDTQYF. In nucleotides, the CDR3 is TGTGCCACCAGCAGAGGTCCCAGCACAGATACGCAGTATTTT.

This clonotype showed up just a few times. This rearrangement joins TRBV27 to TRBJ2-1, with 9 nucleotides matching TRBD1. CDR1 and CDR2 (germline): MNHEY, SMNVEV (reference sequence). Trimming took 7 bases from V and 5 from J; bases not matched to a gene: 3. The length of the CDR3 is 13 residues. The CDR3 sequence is CASTGTGNNEQFF. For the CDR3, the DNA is TGTGCCAGCACCGGGACAGGGAACAATGAGCAGTTCTTC.

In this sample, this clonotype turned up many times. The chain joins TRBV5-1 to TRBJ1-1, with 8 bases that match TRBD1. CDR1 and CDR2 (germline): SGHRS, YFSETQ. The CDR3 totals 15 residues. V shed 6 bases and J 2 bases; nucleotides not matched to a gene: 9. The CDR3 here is CASTYRQGLNTEAFF. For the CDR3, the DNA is TGCGCCAGCACCTATCGACAGGGGCTTAACACTGAAGCTTTCTTT.

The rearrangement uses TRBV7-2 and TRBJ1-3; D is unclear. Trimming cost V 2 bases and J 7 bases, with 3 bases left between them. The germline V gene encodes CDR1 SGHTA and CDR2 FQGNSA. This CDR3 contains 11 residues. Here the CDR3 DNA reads TGTGCCAGCAGCTTACAGAACACCATATATTTT. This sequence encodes CASSLQNTIYF.

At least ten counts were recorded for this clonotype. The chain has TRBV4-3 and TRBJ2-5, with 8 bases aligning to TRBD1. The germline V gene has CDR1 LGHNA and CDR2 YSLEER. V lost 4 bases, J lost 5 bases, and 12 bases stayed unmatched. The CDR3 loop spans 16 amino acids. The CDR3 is CASSRRTGPYGETQYF. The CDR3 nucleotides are TGCGCCAGCAGCCGACGGACAGGGCCGTATGGGGAGACCCAGTACTTC.

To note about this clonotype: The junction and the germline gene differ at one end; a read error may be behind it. CDR3 nucleotides: TGCGCCGGCAGCCAAGGCGTCGGGGCGGGCACAGATACGCAGTATTTT. Its translation: CAGSQGVGAGTDTQYF. The chain uses TRBV4-3 and TRBJ2-3; either TRBD1 or TRBD2 may fit D (5 bases each). This CDR3 region has 16 residues. Germline V gene data show CDR1 as LGHNA and CDR2 as YSLEER.